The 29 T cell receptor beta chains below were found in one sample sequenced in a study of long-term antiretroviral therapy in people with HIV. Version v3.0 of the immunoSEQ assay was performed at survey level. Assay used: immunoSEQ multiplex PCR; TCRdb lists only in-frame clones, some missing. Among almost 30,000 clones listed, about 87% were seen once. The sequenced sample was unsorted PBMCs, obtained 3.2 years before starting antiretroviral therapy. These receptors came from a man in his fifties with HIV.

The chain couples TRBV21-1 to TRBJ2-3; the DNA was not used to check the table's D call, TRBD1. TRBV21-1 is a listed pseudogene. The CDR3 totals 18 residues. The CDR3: CASSKRCWGLLGKDTQYF. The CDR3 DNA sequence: TGTGCCAGCAGCAAAAGGTGTTGGGGCCTGCTTGGAAAAGATACGCAGTATTTT.

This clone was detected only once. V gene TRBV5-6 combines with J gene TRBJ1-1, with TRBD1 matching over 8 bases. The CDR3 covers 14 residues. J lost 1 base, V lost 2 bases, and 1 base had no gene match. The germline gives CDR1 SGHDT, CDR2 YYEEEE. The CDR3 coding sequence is TGTGCCAGCAGCTTTCAGGGGGCGAACACTGAAGCTTTCTTT. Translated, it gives CASSFQGANTEAFF. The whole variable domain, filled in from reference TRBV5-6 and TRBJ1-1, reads DAGVTQSPTHLIKTRGQQVTLRCSPKSGHDTVSWYQQALGQGPQFIFQYYEEEERQRGNFPDRFSGHQFPNYSSELNVNALLLGDSALYLCASSFQGANTEAFFGQGTRLTVV.

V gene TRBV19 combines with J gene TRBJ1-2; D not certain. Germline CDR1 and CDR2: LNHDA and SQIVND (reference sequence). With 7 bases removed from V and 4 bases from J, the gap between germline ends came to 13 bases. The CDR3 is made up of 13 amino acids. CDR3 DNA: TGTGCCAGTACCCCTTTCAGCCTCTATGGCTACACCTTC. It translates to CASTPFSLYGYTF.

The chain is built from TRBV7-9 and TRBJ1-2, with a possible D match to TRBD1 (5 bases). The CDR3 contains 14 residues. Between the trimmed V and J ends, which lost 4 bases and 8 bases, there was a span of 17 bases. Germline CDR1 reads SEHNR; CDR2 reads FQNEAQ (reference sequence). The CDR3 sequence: CASSYFRDPGGYTF. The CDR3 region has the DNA TGTGCCAGCAGCTATTTCCGGGACCCTGGGGGCTACACCTTC. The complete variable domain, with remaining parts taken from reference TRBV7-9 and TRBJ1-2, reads DTGVSQNPRHKITKRGQNVTFRCDPISEHNRLYWYRQTLGQGPEFLTYFQNEAQLEKSRLLSDRFSAERPKGSFSTLEIQRTEQGDSAMYLCASSYFRDPGGYTFGSGTRLTVV.

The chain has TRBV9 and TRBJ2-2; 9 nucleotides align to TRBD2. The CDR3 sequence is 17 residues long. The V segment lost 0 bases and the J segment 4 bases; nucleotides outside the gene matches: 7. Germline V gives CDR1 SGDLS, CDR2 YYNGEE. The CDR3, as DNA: TGTGCCAGCAGCGTAGAAATAGCGGGAGTAGGCACCGGGGAGCTGTTTTTT. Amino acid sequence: CASSVEIAGVGTGELFF.

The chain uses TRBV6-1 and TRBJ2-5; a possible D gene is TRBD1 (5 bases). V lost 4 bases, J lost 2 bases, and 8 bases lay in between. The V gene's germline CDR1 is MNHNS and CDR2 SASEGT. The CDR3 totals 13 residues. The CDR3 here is CASSGQRQETQYF. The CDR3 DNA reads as TGTGCCAGCAGTGGACAGAGGCAAGAGACCCAGTACTTC.

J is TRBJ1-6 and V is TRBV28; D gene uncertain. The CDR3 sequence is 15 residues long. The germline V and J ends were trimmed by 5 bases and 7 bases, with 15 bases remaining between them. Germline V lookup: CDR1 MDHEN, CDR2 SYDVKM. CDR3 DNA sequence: TGTGCCAGCAGTCCACTTCAGTTGGGAAATTCACCCCTCCACTTT. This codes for CASSPLQLGNSPLHF. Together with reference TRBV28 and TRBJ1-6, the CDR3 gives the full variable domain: DVKVTQSSRYLVKRTGEKVFLECVQDMDHENMFWYRQDPGLGLRLIYFSYDVKMKEKGDIPEGYSVSREKKERFSLILESASTNQTSMYLCASSPLQLGNSPLHFGNGTRLTVT.

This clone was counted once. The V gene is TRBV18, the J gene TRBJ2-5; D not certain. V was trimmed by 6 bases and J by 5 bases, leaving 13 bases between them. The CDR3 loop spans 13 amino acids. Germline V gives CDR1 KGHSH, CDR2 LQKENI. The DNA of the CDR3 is TGTGCCAGCTCTTCGTGGGATAGGGAGACCCAGTACTTC. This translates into CASSSWDRETQYF.

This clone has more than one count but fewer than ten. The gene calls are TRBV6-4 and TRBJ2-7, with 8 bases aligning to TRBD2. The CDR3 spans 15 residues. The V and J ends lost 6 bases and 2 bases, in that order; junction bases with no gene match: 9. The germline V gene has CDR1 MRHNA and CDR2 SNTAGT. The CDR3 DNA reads TGTGCCAGCAGCGCCTTAGCGGGGTCCACCTACGAGCAGTACTTC. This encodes CASSALAGSTYEQYF.

The CDR3 protein is CASSDPRAQWPQHF. The CDR3 DNA is TGTGCCAGCAGTGACCCCAGGGCGCAGTGGCCCCAGCATTTT. This chain connects TRBV2 to TRBJ1-5, with D possibly matching TRBD1 (5 bases). The germline CDR1 and CDR2 sequences are SNHLY and FYNNEI. Between the trimmed V and J ends, which lost 3 bases and 9 bases, there was a span of 15 bases. The CDR3 spans 14 residues.

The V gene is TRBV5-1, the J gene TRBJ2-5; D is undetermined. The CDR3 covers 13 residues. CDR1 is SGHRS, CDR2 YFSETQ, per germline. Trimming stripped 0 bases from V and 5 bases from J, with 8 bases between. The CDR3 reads CASSLDTVETQYF. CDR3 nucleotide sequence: TGCGCCAGCAGCTTGGATACGGTGGAGACCCAGTACTTC. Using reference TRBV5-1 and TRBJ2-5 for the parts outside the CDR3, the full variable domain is KAGVTQTPRYLIKTRGQQVTLSCSPISGHRSVSWYQQTPGQGLQFLFEYFSETQRNKGNFPGRFSGRQFSNSRSEMNVSTLELGDSALYLCASSLDTVETQYFGPGTRLLVL.

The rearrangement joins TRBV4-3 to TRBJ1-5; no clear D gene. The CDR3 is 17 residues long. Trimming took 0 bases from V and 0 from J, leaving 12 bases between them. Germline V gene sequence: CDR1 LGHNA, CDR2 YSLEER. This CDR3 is CASSQDRNSNSNQPQHF. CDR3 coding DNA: TGCGCCAGCAGCCAAGATAGGAACAGCAATAGCAATCAGCCCCAGCATTTT.

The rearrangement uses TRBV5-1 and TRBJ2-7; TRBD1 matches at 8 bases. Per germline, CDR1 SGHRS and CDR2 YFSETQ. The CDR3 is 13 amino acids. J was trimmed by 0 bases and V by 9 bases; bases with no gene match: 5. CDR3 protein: CATRQGSSYEQYF. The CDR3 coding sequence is TGCGCCACCCGACAGGGGAGCTCCTACGAGCAGTACTTC.

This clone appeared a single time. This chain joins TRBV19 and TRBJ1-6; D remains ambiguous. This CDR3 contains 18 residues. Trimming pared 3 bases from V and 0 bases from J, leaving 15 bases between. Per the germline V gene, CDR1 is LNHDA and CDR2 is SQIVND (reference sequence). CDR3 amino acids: CASSIPSTAGSYNSPLHF. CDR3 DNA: TGTGCCAGTAGTATCCCGTCAACGGCGGGCTCCTATAATTCACCCCTCCACTTT.

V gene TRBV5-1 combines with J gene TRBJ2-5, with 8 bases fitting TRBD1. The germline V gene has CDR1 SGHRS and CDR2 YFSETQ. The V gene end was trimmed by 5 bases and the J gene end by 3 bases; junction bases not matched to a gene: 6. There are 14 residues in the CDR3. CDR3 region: CASSSATGEETQYF. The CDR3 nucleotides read TGCGCCAGCAGTTCGGCGACAGGGGAAGAGACCCAGTACTTC.

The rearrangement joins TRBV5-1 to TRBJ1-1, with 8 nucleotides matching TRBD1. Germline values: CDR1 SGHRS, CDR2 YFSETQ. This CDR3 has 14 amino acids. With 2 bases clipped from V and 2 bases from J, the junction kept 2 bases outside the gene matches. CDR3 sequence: CASSLDRGNTEAFF. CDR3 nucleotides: TGCGCCAGCAGCTTAGACAGGGGAAACACTGAAGCTTTCTTT.

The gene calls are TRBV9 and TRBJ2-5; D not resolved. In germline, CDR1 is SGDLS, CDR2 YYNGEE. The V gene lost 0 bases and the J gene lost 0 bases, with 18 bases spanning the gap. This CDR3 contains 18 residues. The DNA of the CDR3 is TGTGCCAGCAGCGTAGCTGGGTTTGAACCAAGATACCAAGAGACCCAGTACTTC. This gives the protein CASSVAGFEPRYQETQYF.

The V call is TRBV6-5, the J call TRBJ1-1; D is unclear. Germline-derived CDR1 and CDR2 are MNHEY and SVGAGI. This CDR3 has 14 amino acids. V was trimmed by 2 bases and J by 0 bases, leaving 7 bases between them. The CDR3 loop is CASSYGRMNTEAFF. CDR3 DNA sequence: TGTGCCAGCAGTTACGGTCGAATGAACACTGAAGCTTTCTTT.

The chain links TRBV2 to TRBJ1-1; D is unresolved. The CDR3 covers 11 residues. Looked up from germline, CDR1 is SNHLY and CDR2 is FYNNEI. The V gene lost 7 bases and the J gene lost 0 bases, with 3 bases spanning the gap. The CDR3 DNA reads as TGTGCCAGCACCCTGAACACTGAAGCTTTCTTT. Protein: CASTLNTEAFF.

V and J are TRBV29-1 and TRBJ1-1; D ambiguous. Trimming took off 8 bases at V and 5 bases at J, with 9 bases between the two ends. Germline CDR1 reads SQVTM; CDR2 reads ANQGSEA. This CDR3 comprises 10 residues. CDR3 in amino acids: CSFRRTEAFF. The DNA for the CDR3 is TGCAGCTTTCGAAGGACTGAAGCTTTCTTT.

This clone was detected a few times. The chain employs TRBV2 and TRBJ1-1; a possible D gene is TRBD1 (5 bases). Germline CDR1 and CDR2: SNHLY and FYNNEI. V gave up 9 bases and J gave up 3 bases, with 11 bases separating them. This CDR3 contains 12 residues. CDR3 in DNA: TGTGCCAGTGGCATAGGGGACACTGAAGCTTTCTTT. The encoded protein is CASGIGDTEAFF.

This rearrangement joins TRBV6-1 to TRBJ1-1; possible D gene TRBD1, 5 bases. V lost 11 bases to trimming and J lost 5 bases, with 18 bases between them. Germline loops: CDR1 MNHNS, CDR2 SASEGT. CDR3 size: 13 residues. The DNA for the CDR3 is TGTGCCGACCAAGAAGGGGCGCGGACTGAAGCTTTCTTT. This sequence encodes CADQEGARTEAFF.

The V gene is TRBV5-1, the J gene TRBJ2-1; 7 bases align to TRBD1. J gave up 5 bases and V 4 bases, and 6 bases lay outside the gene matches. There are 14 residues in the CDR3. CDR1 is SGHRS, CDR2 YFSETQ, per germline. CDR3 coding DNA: TGCGCCAGCAGCCCCACAGGGGACCACAATGAGCAGTTCTTC. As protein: CASSPTGDHNEQFF.

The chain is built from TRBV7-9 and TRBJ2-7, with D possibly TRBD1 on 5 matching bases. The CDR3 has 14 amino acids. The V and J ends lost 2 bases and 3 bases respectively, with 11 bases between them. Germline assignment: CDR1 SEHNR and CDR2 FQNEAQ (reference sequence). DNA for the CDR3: TGTGCCAGCAGCTTACAGGGAAATATCTACGAGCAGTACTTC. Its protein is CASSLQGNIYEQYF. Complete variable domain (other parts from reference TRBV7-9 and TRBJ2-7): DTGVSQNPRHKITKRGQNVTFRCDPISEHNRLYWYRQTLGQGPEFLTYFQNEAQLEKSRLLSDRFSAERPKGSFSTLEIQRTEQGDSAMYLCASSLQGNIYEQYFGPGTRLTVT.

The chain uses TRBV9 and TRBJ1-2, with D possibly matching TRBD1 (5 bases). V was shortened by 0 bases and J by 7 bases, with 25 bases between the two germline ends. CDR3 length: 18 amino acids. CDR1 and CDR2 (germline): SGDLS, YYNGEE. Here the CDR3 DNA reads TGTGCCAGCAGCGTAGGGGGCGGGGGAGTTCCGCTTAGAGGTGGCTACACCTTC. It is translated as CASSVGGGGVPLRGGYTF.

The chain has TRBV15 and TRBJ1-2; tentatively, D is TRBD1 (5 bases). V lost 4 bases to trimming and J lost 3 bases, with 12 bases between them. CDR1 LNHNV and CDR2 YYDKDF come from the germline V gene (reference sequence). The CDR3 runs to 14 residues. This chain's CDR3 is CATSKTTAHYGYTF. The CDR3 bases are TGTGCCACCAGCAAAACGACAGCTCACTATGGCTACACCTTC.

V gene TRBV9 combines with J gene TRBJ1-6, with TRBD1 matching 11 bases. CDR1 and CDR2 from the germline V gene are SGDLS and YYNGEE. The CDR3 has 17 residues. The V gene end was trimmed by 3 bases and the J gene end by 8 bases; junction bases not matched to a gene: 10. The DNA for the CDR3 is TGTGCCAGCAGCGCGGGACAGGGGGGAGGGAAGTATTCACCCCTCCACTTT. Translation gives CASSAGQGGGKYSPLHF. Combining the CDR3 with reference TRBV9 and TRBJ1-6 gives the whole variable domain DSGVTQTPKHLITATGQRVTLRCSPRSGDLSVYWYQQSLDQGLQFLIQYYNGEERAKGNILERFSAQQFPDLHSELNLSSLELGDSALYFCASSAGQGGGKYSPLHFGNGTRLTVT.

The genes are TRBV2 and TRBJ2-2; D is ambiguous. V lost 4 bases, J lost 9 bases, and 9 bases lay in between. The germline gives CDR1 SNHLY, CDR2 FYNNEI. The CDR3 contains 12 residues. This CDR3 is CASSGRSWELFF. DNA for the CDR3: TGTGCCAGCAGTGGACGTAGTTGGGAGCTGTTTTTT.

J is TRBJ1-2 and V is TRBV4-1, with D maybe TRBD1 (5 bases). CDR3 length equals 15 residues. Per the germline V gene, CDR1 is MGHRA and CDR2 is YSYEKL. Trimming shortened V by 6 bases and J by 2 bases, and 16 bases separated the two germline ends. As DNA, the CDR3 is TGCGCCAGCAGTCGTTCGGGGGGGGGAAACTATGGCTACACCTTC. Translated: CASSRSGGGNYGYTF.